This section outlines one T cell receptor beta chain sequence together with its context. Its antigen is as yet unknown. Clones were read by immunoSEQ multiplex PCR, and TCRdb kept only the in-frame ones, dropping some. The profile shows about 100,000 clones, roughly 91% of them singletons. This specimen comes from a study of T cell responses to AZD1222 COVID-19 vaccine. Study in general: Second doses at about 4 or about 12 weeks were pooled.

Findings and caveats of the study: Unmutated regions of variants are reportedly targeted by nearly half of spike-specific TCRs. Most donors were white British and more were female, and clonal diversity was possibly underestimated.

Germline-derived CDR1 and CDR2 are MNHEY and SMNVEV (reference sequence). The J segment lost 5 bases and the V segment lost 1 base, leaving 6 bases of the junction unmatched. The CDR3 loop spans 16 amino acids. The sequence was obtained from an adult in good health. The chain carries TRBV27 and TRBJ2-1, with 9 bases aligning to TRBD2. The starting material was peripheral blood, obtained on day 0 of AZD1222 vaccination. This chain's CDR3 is CASSLYSGREDNEQFF. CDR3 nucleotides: TGTGCCAGCAGTTTATATAGCGGGAGAGAGGACAATGAGCAGTTCTTC.